This T cell receptor beta chain came from a study of OX40 agonist ivuxolimab in advanced cancers. Notes on the study in general: Fewer expanded clones were found on average in CD4+ than in CD8+ T cells. Doses of 0.1 to 3.0 mg/kg were accompanied by clonal expansion of CD4+ and CD8+ blood T cells by week 6. Some of the lowest clonal expansion was seen in partial responders at 0.1-3.0 mg/kg.

Points on this clone: What it binds is unknown.

Generated by immunoSEQ multiplex PCR, the TCRdb table keeps only in-frame clones and is missing some. The sample lists about 84,000 clones, roughly 87% seen once, with roughly 0.19% in the top ten. The receptor was isolated from an adult with an advanced solid tumor such as melanoma, head and neck, liver or kidney cancer. The sequenced sample was CD4+ or CD8+ T cells sorted from blood, obtained in a trial of the OX40 agonist ivuxolimab.

CDR3 region: CASSTKGSGTEAFF. The CDR3 region has the DNA TGTGCCAGCAGTACTAAAGGGTCGGGCACTGAAGCTTTCTTT. The chain recombines TRBV25-1 with TRBJ1-1, with D unresolved. The CDR3 has 14 amino acids. CDR1 and CDR2 from the germline V gene are MGHDK and SYGVNS. With 5 bases removed from V and 4 bases from J, the gap between germline ends came to 14 bases.